These T cell receptor beta chains were read from a single sample in a study of blood T cell repertoires in COVID-19. Some clones are missing from TCRdb's copy, which holds only in-frame ones; the method was immunoSEQ multiplex PCR. The table lists some 78,000 clones, 90% of them singletons. The sample consisted of peripheral blood. Receptor source: a woman at least 80 years old with active or convalescent COVID-19. CDR3s include the opening cysteine and the closing phenylalanine or tryptophan. The D gene is left open where the match is weak. The size entry is marked missing in some rows and otherwise reads once, few, many or a size class.

CDR3 protein | CDR3 DNA | D gene | V gene | CDR3 length | clone size | J gene
CASSLQGAGELFF | TGCGCCAGCAGCTTACAGGGTGCCGGGGAGCTGTTTTTT | - | TRBV5-1 | 13 | - | TRBJ2-2
CASSERGGGEYF | TGTGCCAGCAGTGAAAGAGGAGGAGGGGAGTACTTC | - | TRBV2 | 12 | - | TRBJ2-7
CASSLGGGVIGPEQYF | TGTGCCAGCAGCTTAGGTGGCGGGGTTATAGGCCCCGAGCAGTACTTC | - | TRBV7-6 | 16 | - | TRBJ2-7
CAGSGDTGELFF | TGTGCCGGCTCAGGGGACACCGGGGAGCTGTTTTTT | - | TRBV12-3/TRBV12-4 | 12 | - | TRBJ2-2
CASSFSGQETQYF | TGTGCCAGCAGCTTCTCAGGCCAAGAGACCCAGTACTTC | - | TRBV5-4 | 13 | - | TRBJ2-5
CASSLQGKETQYF | TGTGCCAGCAGCTTACAGGGGAAAGAGACCCAGTACTTC | - | TRBV7-6 | 13 | few | TRBJ2-5
CASSLAPVLAGGTDTQYF | TGTGCCAGCAGCTTAGCGCCCGTACTAGCGGGAGGTACAGATACGCAGTATTTT | TRBD2 | TRBV11-1 | 18 | - | TRBJ2-3
CASSPTGGRSYEQYF | TGTGCCAGCAGCCCTACAGGGGGCCGATCCTACGAGCAGTACTTC | TRBD1 | TRBV2 | 15 | - | TRBJ2-7
CASSSQSEVYGTEAFF | TGTGCCAGCTCATCCCAATCCGAGGTGTATGGCACTGAAGCTTTCTTT | - | TRBV18 | 16 | - | TRBJ1-1
CASSTSGAGYNEQFF | TGTGCCAGTAGTACAAGCGGGGCCGGCTACAATGAGCAGTTCTTC | TRBD2 | TRBV19 | 15 | - | TRBJ2-1
CASMGQVNEKLFF | TGTGCCAGTATGGGACAGGTTAATGAAAAACTGTTTTTT | TRBD1 | TRBV19 | 13 | - | TRBJ1-4
CASSLRTWDTRSSYEQYF | TGTGCCAGCAGCTTACGGACCTGGGACACCCGGAGCTCCTACGAGCAGTACTTC | - | TRBV11-2 | 18 | - | TRBJ2-7
CASSYMEGETQYF | TGTGCCAGCAGTTACATGGAGGGGGAGACCCAGTACTTC | - | TRBV6-2/TRBV6-3 | 13 | - | TRBJ2-5
CASSPGTVSNQPQHF | TGTGCCAGCTCACCGGGGACAGTGAGCAATCAGCCCCAGCATTTT | TRBD1 | TRBV18 | 15 | - | TRBJ1-5
CASSQHDRDRETDTQYF | TGTGCCAGCAGCCAACACGACCGGGACAGGGAAACAGATACGCAGTATTTT | TRBD1 | TRBV3-1/TRBV3-2 | 17 | - | TRBJ2-3
CASSQDYPDSQETQYF | TGTGCCAGCAGCCAAGATTACCCGGACAGCCAAGAGACCCAGTACTTC | - | TRBV3-1/TRBV3-2 | 16 | - | TRBJ2-5
CASRRGTSGTVGTGELFF | TGTGCCAGCAGACGAGGGACTAGCGGGACGGTTGGCACCGGGGAGCTGTTTTTT | TRBD2 | TRBV6-4 | 18 | - | TRBJ2-2
CASSEEVGRVLYNEQFF | TGTGCCAGCAGTGAAGAAGTCGGGAGGGTTCTATACAATGAGCAGTTCTTC | TRBD2 | TRBV2 | 17 | - | TRBJ2-1
CASKRQGVPTEAFF | TGTGCCAGCAAGAGACAGGGGGTTCCCACTGAAGCTTTCTTT | TRBD1 | TRBV2 | 14 | - | TRBJ1-1
CASSRAGGNSPLHF | TGTGCCAGCAGTCGGGCCGGAGGGAATTCACCCCTCCACTTT | - | TRBV6-5 | 14 | few | TRBJ1-6
CATSRGGRGLNIQYF | TGTGCCACCAGCAGAGGAGGGAGAGGGTTAAACATTCAGTACTTC | - | TRBV15 | 15 | - | TRBJ2-4
CASSFGTGTLRGYTF | TGTGCCAGCAGTTTCGGGACAGGCACCCTTCGCGGCTACACCTTC | TRBD1 | TRBV28 | 15 | - | TRBJ1-2
CASSSGGWGNEQFF | TGCGCCAGCAGCTCGGGAGGGTGGGGCAATGAGCAGTTCTTC | TRBD2 | TRBV5-1 | 14 | - | TRBJ2-1
CASSEQGTGGAEQYF | TGTGCCAGCAGTGAACAAGGGACAGGGGGCGCCGAGCAGTACTTC | TRBD1 | TRBV6-1 | 15 | - | TRBJ2-7
CASSYRDRRSSGANVLTF | TGTGCCAGCAGTTACCGGGACAGGCGGTCCTCTGGGGCCAACGTCCTGACTTTC | TRBD1 | TRBV27 | 18 | - | TRBJ2-6
CASSFGDGELFF | TGTGCCAGCAGCTTCGGGGATGGGGAGCTGTTTTTT | - | TRBV7-9 | 12 | few | TRBJ2-2
CSASRQGLETQYF | TGCAGTGCTAGTCGACAGGGGCTAGAGACCCAGTACTTC | TRBD1 | TRBV20-1 | 13 | - | TRBJ2-5
CASSQAPHSREQYF | TGTGCCAGCAGCCAAGCACCACACTCGAGGGAGCAGTACTTC | - | TRBV3-1/TRBV3-2 | 14 | - | TRBJ2-7
CASSFAGTSGRASDNEQFF | TGTGCCAGCAGCTTTGCCGGGACTAGCGGGAGGGCTTCGGACAATGAGCAGTTCTTC | TRBD2 | TRBV7-3 | 19 | - | TRBJ2-1